These 10 T cell receptor beta chains originate from one sample sequenced in a study of human T cells and chemical hapten exposure. A single record per CDR3 protein comes from TCRdb applying MiXCR to the RACE reads. The table lists approximately 34,000 distinct CDR3 sequences, around 6.8% of them singletons. Documented time point: patch test 1, 2 weeks after DPC sensitization. Regarding treatment: therapeutic diphenylcyclopropenone sensitization with weekly scalp DPC. Researchers extracted total RNA from unfractionated whole blood. Source: whole blood, taken in connection with sensitization to the hapten diphenylcyclopropenone (DPC). These receptors came from a woman aged 25 to 39 with alopecia areata. Some clones in this sample may be carry-over from other donors' samples.

This clonotype was seen a handful of times. This rearrangement joins TRBV27 to TRBJ1-2; 9 bases are a match to TRBD1. The CDR3 extends over 15 amino acids. Germline CDR1 and CDR2: MNHEY and SMNVEV (reference sequence). J lost 2 bases, V lost 0 bases, and 1 base had no gene match. The CDR3 reads CASSLSTGGNYGYTF. Here the CDR3 DNA reads TGTGCCAGCAGTTTATCCACAGGGGGCAACTATGGCTACACCTTC.

This clonotype has just a few counts. This chain joins TRBV27 and TRBJ2-3; D is undetermined. Germline V CDR1 and CDR2: MNHEY, SMNVEV (reference sequence). Trimming removed 3 bases from V and 2 bases from J, with 9 bases in between. CDR3 length equals 14 residues. CDR3 nucleotide sequence: TGTGCCAGCAGTTTCTGGGCTAACACAGATACGCAGTATTTT. Protein: CASSFWANTDTQYF.

Many counts were recorded for this clonotype. The rearrangement uses TRBV7-8 and TRBJ1-5; 8 bases line up with TRBD1. V lost 0 bases to trimming and J lost 9 bases; unmatched junction nucleotides: 4. Germline V gene sequence: CDR1 SGHVS, CDR2 FQNEAQ. The CDR3 covers 14 residues. The chain's CDR3 is CASSLAGQGMPQHF. The CDR3 region has the DNA TGTGCCAGCAGCTTAGCCGGACAGGGAATGCCCCAGCATTTT.

The J gene is TRBJ2-7, the V gene TRBV6-6, with 9 bases aligning to TRBD2. This CDR3 has 15 amino acids. The ends lost 6 bases at V and 7 bases at J; junction bases unmatched: 13. The germline gives CDR1 MNHNY, CDR2 SVGAGI (reference sequence). CDR3 sequence: CASSLSGGTRLEQYF. In nucleotides, the CDR3 is TGTGCCAGCAGCTTAAGCGGGGGGACCCGTTTGGAGCAGTACTTC.

This clonotype came up many times. The J gene is TRBJ1-5, the V gene TRBV28, with 7 bases that match TRBD1. This CDR3 comprises 14 residues. With V trimmed by 7 bases and J by 4 bases, 7 bases remained unmatched. CDR1 is MDHEN, CDR2 SYDVKM, per germline. CDR3: CASISTGENQPQHF. The CDR3 DNA sequence: TGTGCCAGCATTTCAACAGGGGAGAATCAGCCCCAGCATTTT.

CDR3 protein: CASSPQGRGNQPQHF. In nucleotides, the CDR3 is TGTGCCAGCAGCCCCCAGGGGCGAGGCAATCAGCCCCAGCATTTT. The V gene is TRBV3-1, the J gene TRBJ1-5, with a tentative D call TRBD1 (6 bases). The CDR3 is 15 residues long. From germline, CDR1 is LGHDT and CDR2 YNNKEL (reference sequence). Trimming stripped 4 bases from V and 2 bases from J, with 12 bases between.

In its sample, this clonotype was seen many times. The chain combines TRBV25-1 with TRBJ1-5; a possible D gene is TRBD1 (6 bases). This CDR3 has 18 residues. V gave up 6 bases and J gave up 1 base, with 22 bases separating them. Germline assignment: CDR1 MGHDK and CDR2 SYGVNS. The CDR3 is CASRTVEQGPPSNQPQHF. CDR3 nucleotide sequence: TGTGCCAGCAGAACCGTGGAGCAGGGGCCGCCCAGCAATCAGCCCCAGCATTTT.

V and J are TRBV28 and TRBJ2-7; TRBD2 agrees at 8 bases. The CDR3 sequence is 13 residues long. V was pared by 6 bases and J by 5 bases, with 6 bases of the junction left unmatched. CDR1 MDHEN and CDR2 SYDVKM come from the germline V gene. CDR3 in DNA: TGTGCCAGCAGCCATGGACTAGCCAACGAGCAGTACTTC. It yields the protein CASSHGLANEQYF.

This clonotype has a handful of counts. The chain is built from TRBV12-3 or TRBV12-4 and TRBJ2-7, with no clear D. With 2 bases removed from V and 5 bases from J, the gap between germline ends came to 1 base. CDR3 length equals 10 residues. The DNA for the CDR3 is TGTGCCAGCAGTTTAAACGAGCAGTACTTC. Its protein product is CASSLNEQYF.

The V call is TRBV9, the J call TRBJ2-2; 7 bases align to TRBD2. The CDR3 consists of 15 residues. CDR1 SGDLS and CDR2 YYNGEE come from the germline V gene. The V segment lost 3 bases and the J segment 6 bases; nucleotides outside the gene matches: 8. The DNA of the CDR3 is TGTGCCAGCAGCGCCCAAGGACTAGTTTCCGGGGAGCTGTTTTTT. Translated: CASSAQGLVSGELFF.